Reported below is one TCR beta chain. The antigen remains undetermined. Its ends do not fully match the called genes, so a read error is possible. Germline V gene lookup returns CDR1 DFQATT and CDR2 SNEGSKA (reference sequence). The CDR3 contains 16 residues. Every sampled donor was Caucasian and healthy. A universal primer site came from template switching; cDNA carried unique molecular identifiers. TCRdb re-analysed the 5' RACE reads in MiXCR, keeping a single row per CDR3 protein. The sample carries roughly 240,000 distinct CDR3 sequences, 5.5% to 7% recorded once. The data belong to a study of identical twins. General observations from the study: Carriage of fewer insertions was seen in abundant cord blood beta clonotypes, whereas memory repertoires showed none.

These data also featured in a second study, about yellow fever vaccine responses in identical twins.

The gene calls are TRBV20-1 and TRBJ2-2, with TRBD2 matching 9 bases. Sequencing used memory (CD45RO+) T cells sorted from blood. The sequence was obtained from a woman younger than 30 in good health. DNA for the CDR3: TGCTGTGCTAGAGATCGAGTGGCGGGAGGGACCGGGGAGCTGTTTTTT. Translation gives CCARDRVAGGTGELFF.